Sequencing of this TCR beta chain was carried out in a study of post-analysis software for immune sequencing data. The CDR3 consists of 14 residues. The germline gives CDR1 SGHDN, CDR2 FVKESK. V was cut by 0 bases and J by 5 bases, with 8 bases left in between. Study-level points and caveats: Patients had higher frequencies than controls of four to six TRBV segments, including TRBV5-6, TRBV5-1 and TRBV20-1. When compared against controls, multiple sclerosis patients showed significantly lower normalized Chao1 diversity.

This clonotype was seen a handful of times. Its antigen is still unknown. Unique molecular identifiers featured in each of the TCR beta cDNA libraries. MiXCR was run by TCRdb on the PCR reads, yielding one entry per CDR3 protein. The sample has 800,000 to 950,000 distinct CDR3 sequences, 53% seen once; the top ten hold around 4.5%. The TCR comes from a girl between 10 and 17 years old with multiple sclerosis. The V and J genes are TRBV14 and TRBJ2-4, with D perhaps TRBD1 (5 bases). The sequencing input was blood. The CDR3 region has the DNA TGTGCCAGCAGCCAAGACAAGACAGAAAACATTCAGTACTTC. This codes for CASSQDKTENIQYF.